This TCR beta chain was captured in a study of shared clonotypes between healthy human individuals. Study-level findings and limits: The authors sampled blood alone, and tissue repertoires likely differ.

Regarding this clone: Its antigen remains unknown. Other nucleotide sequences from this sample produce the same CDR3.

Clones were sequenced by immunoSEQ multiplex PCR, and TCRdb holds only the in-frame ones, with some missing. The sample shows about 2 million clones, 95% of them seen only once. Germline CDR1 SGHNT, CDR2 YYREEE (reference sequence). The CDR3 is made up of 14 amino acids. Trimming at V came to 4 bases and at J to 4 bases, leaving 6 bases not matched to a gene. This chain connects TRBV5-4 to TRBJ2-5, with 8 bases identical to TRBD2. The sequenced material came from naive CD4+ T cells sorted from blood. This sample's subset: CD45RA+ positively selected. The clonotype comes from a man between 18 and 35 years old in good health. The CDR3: CASSLAGGGETQYF. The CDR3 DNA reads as TGTGCCAGCAGCCTGGCGGGAGGTGGAGAGACCCAGTACTTC.